The next 5 T cell receptor beta chains were all read from a single sample in a study of T cells in Graves' hyperthyroidism and ophthalmopathy. It was RNA transcripts that yielded the amplified TCR beta CDR3 regions. First-round RT-PCR with HTBI primers amplified the TCR CDR3 region. Each CDR3 protein gets one entry after TCRdb re-called the multiplex PCR reads with MiXCR. The sample consists of about 520,000 distinct CDR3 sequences, approximately 25% of them appearing once. Material for sequencing was blood. The receptor set was obtained from a woman aged 25 to 39 with Graves' ophthalmopathy.

This clonotype was observed a few times. CDR3 amino acids: CSVERDSGEQYF. In DNA, the CDR3 is TGCAGCGTTGAACGGGATTCCGGCGAGCAGTACTTC. V usage is TRBV29-1 and J usage is TRBJ2-7, with D maybe TRBD2 (5 bases). The CDR3 has 12 residues. V shed 2 bases and J shed 6 bases, with 11 bases lying between them. CDR1 and CDR2 (germline): SQVTM, ANQGSEA.

The chain combines TRBV5-1 with TRBJ2-7, with D uncertain. Germline CDR1 and CDR2: SGHRS and YFSETQ. The CDR3 is made up of 9 amino acids. V gave up 4 bases and J gave up 8 bases, with 4 bases separating them. CDR3 DNA: TGCGCCAGCAGCCTTAAGCAGTACTTC. This encodes CASSLKQYF.

This chain's CDR3 is CATLEAGGFEAFF. CDR3 sequence (DNA): TGTGCCACCCTGGAGGCAGGGGGCTTTGAAGCTTTCTTT. The rearrangement uses TRBV6-1 and TRBJ1-1, with 8 bases matching TRBD1. The CDR3 loop spans 13 amino acids. CDR1 is MNHNS and CDR2 is SASEGT in the germline V gene. V shed 10 bases, J shed 7 bases, and the junction held 11 bases outside the gene matches.

There are many counts of this clonotype. The chain employs TRBV2 and TRBJ1-3; no firm D call. The CDR3 consists of 13 residues. The germline V and J ends were trimmed by 3 bases and 4 bases, with 7 bases remaining between them. Germline CDR1 and CDR2: SNHLY and FYNNEI. The DNA of the CDR3 is TGTGCCAGCAGTGAGTCGGGGGGAAACACCATATATTTT. This sequence encodes CASSESGGNTIYF.

This clonotype turned up a few times. This sequence may be a read error, since a much larger clone differs from it by one base. This chain joins TRBV7-2 and TRBJ2-7; 7 bases map to TRBD1. The CDR3 is 14 amino acids. Trimming cost V 5 bases and J 0 bases; bases outside gene matches: 4. In germline, CDR1 is SGHTA, CDR2 FQGNSA. CDR3 sequence: CASSPGQTSYEQYF. In DNA, the CDR3 is TGTGCCAGCAGCCCGGGACAGACCTCCTACGAGCAGTACTTC.